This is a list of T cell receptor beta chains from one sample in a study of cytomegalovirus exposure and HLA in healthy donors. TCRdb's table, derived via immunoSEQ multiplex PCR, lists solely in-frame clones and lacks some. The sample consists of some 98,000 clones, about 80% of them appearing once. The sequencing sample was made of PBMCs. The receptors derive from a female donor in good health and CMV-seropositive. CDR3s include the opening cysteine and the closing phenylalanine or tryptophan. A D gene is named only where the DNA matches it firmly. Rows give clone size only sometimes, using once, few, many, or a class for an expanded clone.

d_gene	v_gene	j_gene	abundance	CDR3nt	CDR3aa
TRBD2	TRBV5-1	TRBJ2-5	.	TGCGCCAGCAGCTCGGCCGGGGGGGCCATAGAGACCCAGTACTTC	CASSSAGGAIETQYF
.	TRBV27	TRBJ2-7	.	TGTGCCAGCAGCCCAACAGGGTCGAGCTCCTACGAGCAGTACTTC	CASSPTGSSSYEQYF
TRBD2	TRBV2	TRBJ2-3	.	TGTGCCAGCAGTGGTGGCGGGAGTTTTCAAGATACGCAGTATTTT	CASSGGGSFQDTQYF
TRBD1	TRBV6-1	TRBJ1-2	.	TGTGCCAGCAGTGAAGCCTTTGTGGGACAGGGAGAAAGCGGCTACACCTTC	CASSEAFVGQGESGYTF
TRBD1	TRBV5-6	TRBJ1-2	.	TGTGCCAGCAGCCCTGTTCATCTAACAGGGGGCAACGGCGTGAATGGCTACACCTTC	CASSPVHLTGGNGVNGYTF
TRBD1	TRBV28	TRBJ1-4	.	TGTGCCAGCAGTCGGGGACAGGCAACTAATGAAAAACTGTTTTTT	CASSRGQATNEKLFF
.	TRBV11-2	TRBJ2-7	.	TGTGCCAGCAGCTTAGACCTATTCGGGACATCAGGTGCCTACGAGCAGTACTTC	CASSLDLFGTSGAYEQYF
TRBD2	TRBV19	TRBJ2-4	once	TGTGCCAGTAGTATATTCGCAGCGGGAGAGGTTACCTCGGTTATCAAAAACATTCAGTACTTC	CASSIFAAGEVTSVIKNIQYF
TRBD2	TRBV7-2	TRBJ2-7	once	TGTGCCAGCAGCACTACTAGCGGGAGTACCGACGAGCAGTACTTC	CASSTTSGSTDEQYF
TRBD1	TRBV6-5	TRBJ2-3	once	TGTGCCAGCAGTTACTCGGGGACAGGCGGGGATACGCAGTATTTT	CASSYSGTGGDTQYF
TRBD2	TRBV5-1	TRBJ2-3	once	TGCGCCAGCAGCTTGCACCGGACTAGCGGGGTTCCAGATACGCAGTATTTT	CASSLHRTSGVPDTQYF
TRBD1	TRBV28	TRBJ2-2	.	TGTGCCAGCAGAGGGACAGGGTGGACCGGGGAGCTGTTTTTT	CASRGTGWTGELFF
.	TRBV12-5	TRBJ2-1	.	TGTGCTAGTGGTTTGGTAACAGCCCCCTACAATGAGCAGTTCTTC	CASGLVTAPYNEQFF
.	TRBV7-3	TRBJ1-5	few	TGTGCCAGCAGTCGAGGCCACGCGAGTGAGCAGCCCCAGCATTTT	CASSRGHASEQPQHF
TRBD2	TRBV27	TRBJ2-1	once	TGTGCCAGCACCCTGGGACTAGCGGGAGGATCCAATGAGCAGTTCTTC	CASTLGLAGGSNEQFF
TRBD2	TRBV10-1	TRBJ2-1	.	TGCGCCAGCAGTGACCCGGGACAGGGCTTAGCGGGAGGGTCCTACAATGAGCAGTTCTTC	CASSDPGQGLAGGSYNEQFF
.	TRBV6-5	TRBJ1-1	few	TGTGCCAGCAGGCTGCGGGGGGACACTGAAGCTTTCTTT	CASRLRGDTEAFF
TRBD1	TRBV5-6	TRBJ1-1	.	TGTGCCAGCAGACCACGTATTGGACAGGGCTTTGAAGCTTTCTTT	CASRPRIGQGFEAFF
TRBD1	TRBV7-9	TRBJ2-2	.	TGTGCCAGCAGCGCGACAGGGGGCAACACCGGGGAGCTGTTTTTT	CASSATGGNTGELFF
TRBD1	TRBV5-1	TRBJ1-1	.	TGCGCCAGCAGCTTGACCGGACAGGGGGCGGACACTGAAGCTTTCTTT	CASSLTGQGADTEAFF
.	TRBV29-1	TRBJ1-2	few	TGCAGCGTTGAACGGCAGGGTGGCGGCTACACCTTC	CSVERQGGGYTF
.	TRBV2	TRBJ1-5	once	TGTGCCAGCAGCGCAGCGGGGGGCGGACATCAGCCCCAGCATTTT	CASSAAGGGHQPQHF
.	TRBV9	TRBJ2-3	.	TGTGCCAGCAGCGTCCTCACCGGGACTCGATACCCAGATACGCAGTATTTT	CASSVLTGTRYPDTQYF
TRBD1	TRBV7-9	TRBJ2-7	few	TGTGCCAGCAGCTTGGGCGGGACAGGGTACGAGCAGTACTTC	CASSLGGTGYEQYF
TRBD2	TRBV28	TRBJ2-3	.	TGTGCCAGCAGTTCCAGCGGGAGGGCCCGCACAGATACGCAGTATTTT	CASSSSGRARTDTQYF
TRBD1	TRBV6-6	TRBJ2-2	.	TGTGCAATCAGCTTAGGACAGGGGAACACCGGGGAGCTGTTTTTT	CAISLGQGNTGELFF
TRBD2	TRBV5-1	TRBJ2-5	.	TGCGCCAGCAGCTCCCTCGAGACTAGCGGGGAAGAGACCCAGTACTTC	CASSSLETSGEETQYF